This TCR beta chain was obtained from a study of cytomegalovirus exposure and HLA in healthy donors (dated by TCRdb to between 2016 and 2019). Concerning the study at large: An earlier analysis of approximately 590 of the donors reported roughly 300 Gb of sequence data and 100 million to 130 million unique TCR beta sequences from about 180 million T cells. Roughly 300 gigabases of sequencing data and roughly 90 million unique TCR sequences were included in an early release covering 550 to 650 HLA-typed donors. Among the approximately 430 genotyped donors, under 90% belonged to the genetic ancestry cluster associated with self-reported Caucasian donors. The study aimed to test whether cataloging public T cell receptors could reveal signatures of past pathogen exposure. Using immunosequencing, the study profiled T cell repertoires from 640 or so subjects and related those repertoires to cytomegalovirus serostatus. In addition to the first cohort of around 670 subjects, a separate validation cohort of approximately 130 different subjects was used. High-throughput TCR immunosequencing, statistical association of individual TCRs with disease status, and machine learning were combined to predict cytomegalovirus infection status. To study patterns of TCR occurrence, a later analysis re-analyzed previously published TCR beta repertoires from more than 550 donors and added high-resolution HLA genotyping. The later analysis used no new phenotypic data to find candidate immune exposures, relying instead on TCR beta sequences and their occurrence across donors. An earlier analysis of fewer than 750 of the donors used high-throughput TCR beta sequencing to judge whether each TCR beta V gene segment behaved as functional or pseudogenic. Donor age, sex, ethnicity and CMV serostatus were compiled together with the repertoire data. A later genetic analysis used genome-wide SNP genotypes for about 60% of the roughly 700 donors, treating that subset as a discovery cohort. All discovery cohort repertoires had been generated on a single sequencing platform. Class I and class II HLA loci were covered by the typing at four-digit resolution. The number of donors typed differed by locus, with 629-630 for A, B, C, DRB1 and DQB1, roughly 520 for DQA1, nearly 610 for DPA1, and around 450 for DPB1. About five DR-DQ haplotypes were handled as single units for association and clustering, since linkage in the cohort was strong. Among 350 to 400 genotyped donors of the cohort, an average of about 240,000 unique TCR beta nucleotide sequences were sequenced per donor, approximately 20% of them non-productive. General study outcomes and caveats: In a later analysis, HLA-associated TCR beta chains showed more clonal expansion and lower generation probabilities than non-associated chains that were equally common. The sequencing pipeline was judged likely to have produced a cluster of highly shared sequence variants as a technical artifact. Because HLA typing was unavailable for some donors at each locus, only the typed subset was used in association tests. Linkage disequilibrium might explain the correlated functional status among segregating V segments, but an unknown experimental factor could not be ruled out. Only TCR beta chains were sequenced in this cohort, and the absence of alpha or paired-chain data limited detectable features. A later analysis reported that several top co-occurrence clusters appeared linked to parvovirus B19, influenza, CMV and Epstein-Barr virus. The authors suggested that the approach could potentially be generalized to other disease states and immunological phenotypes. Some IMGT-functional V segments, including TRBV6-2 and TRBV6-3, could not be told apart with the 87-base-pair reads, so those segments were excluded. A further reported finding was that TCR beta sequences accurately predicted the HLA-A and HLA-B alleles for most subjects in the first cohort. For the cohort, immune exposure information was limited to CMV serostatus. Most TCR sequences were seen in very few donors, while some public TCRs were found in many individuals. The study gave a list of roughly 150 TCR beta chains associated with cytomegalovirus. Because counts were too low, approximately 15 rarely observed V segments, including chromosome 9 orphons, were excluded from the earlier analysis of 500 to 700 of the donors. In an earlier analysis of under 600 of the donors, most TCR beta V segments were observed in productive rearrangements about 87% or about 30% of the time, broadly matching IMGT annotations. In a later analysis, TCR association rates were found to vary across HLA loci, with the most associated TCRs seen for DRB1 alleles and the fewest for HLA-C alleles. Three of the identified cytomegalovirus-associated TCR beta chains were confirmed in vitro to be specific for cytomegalovirus antigens. In both the original and validation cohorts, the classifier was reported to diagnose cytomegalovirus status with high specificity and sensitivity. V-gene and J-gene trimming of TCR beta chains was associated with a missense DCLRE1C variant in a later genetic analysis, and the association was replicated in an independent cohort. When HLA alleles, especially DR and DQ, strongly co-occurred, TCR associations were difficult to assign to individual alleles. Specific HLA alleles were associated with 15,000 to 20,000 TCR beta sequences at a false discovery rate of 0.05 in a later analysis. According to a later analysis, most CMV-associated TCR beta chains appeared to be HLA-restricted, and the HLA associations seemed to be driven largely by CMV exposure. A later genetic analysis reported fewer N-insertions in productive TCRs among donors in an Asian-associated ancestry cluster than the roughly 670-donor mean. Roughly uniform sequencing depth across donors was assumed in presence/absence analyses, although this assumption may not hold.

The protocol used for the library was the immunoSEQ multiplex PCR assay. For the multiplex PCR, a mixture combining 60 forward primers for TCR Vbeta segments and 13 reverse primers for TCR Jbeta segments was used. Amplification of the CDR3 region of rearranged TCR beta genes was performed with a multiplex PCR assay on genomic DNA. The amplified TCR beta libraries were sequenced on the Illumina HiSeq System as 87-base-pair reads. The original methods were these. A later analysis tallied around 80 million unique TCR beta chains across the 610 or so repertoires, and around 9.9 million of those chains were shared by two or more donors. Raw reads were error-corrected and collapsed into unique sequences by a nearest-neighbor algorithm in which closely related sequences were merged to remove PCR and sequencing errors. V, D and J gene segments were assigned by aligning CDR3 sequences to IMGT reference sequences. For a sequence to be retained, a match of at least six nucleotides was required to both a V gene segment and a J gene segment. A rearrangement was called productive if the CDR3 had no stop codons and remained in frame with V and J, and every other rearrangement was called non-productive. CDR3 was defined by IMGT convention, running from the second conserved V-encoded cysteine to the conserved J-encoded phenylalanine. The earlier analysis of about 500 of the donors excluded sequences that lacked an unambiguous match to a single V gene segment. In an earlier analysis of about 590 of the donors, a V segment was called functional when productive rearrangements were above 56.7%, and segregating when the standard deviation between donors exceeded 5%. A statistical classification framework was built to diagnose cytomegalovirus status from the catalog of TCR beta chain sequences. In a later analysis, V and J genes were assigned by comparing TCR nucleotide sequences against IMGT/GENE-DB human TR gene sequences. Using the TCRdist pipeline, a later analysis assigned CDR3 sequences along with most-parsimonious VDJ recombination scenarios. A later analysis defined each TCR beta chain by its CDR3 amino acid sequence plus V-gene family, and excluded reads lacking a unique V-gene family. As a way to deal with suspected cross-contamination and a sequencing artifact, a later analysis dropped nearly 600 nucleotide sequences that were highly shared and had low generation probability. A later analysis calculated a clonal expansion index for each public chain from normalized within-repertoire ranks of inferred template counts. In a later analysis, generation probabilities were computed with a VDJ recombination model fitted to out-of-frame rearrangements, and the resulting probabilities were checked against IGoR. A later analysis scored TCR-TCR, TCR-HLA and TCR-CMV co-occurrence with hypergeometric tests, applying a repertoire-size bias correction to TCR pairs. A later analysis estimated false discovery rates by permuting HLA or CMV assignments 20 times. In a later analysis, co-occurring TCRs were grouped using DBSCAN, and TCRdist sequence similarity was added for clustering within HLA-allele-positive subsets. Co-occurrence clustering excluded repertoires with fewer than 30,000 or more than 120,000 public chains, plus five with anomalous nucleotide sharing. TCRdb retrieved this table from immuneACCESS and kept in-frame rearrangements only. Not all clones are present; in checked studies, unresolved V genes account for under half, and no reason is known for the remainder. V, J and clone size were drawn from that table, and D and trimming were deduced from the DNA. The sample includes 250,000 or so clones, with about 93% observed a single time. The ten biggest clones cover 1.7% of the sample.

Worth noting for this clone: There is no known antigen for this receptor. Base quality data are lacking; no much larger clone is found one base away.

V ends up 6 bases short and J 3 bases short, with an unmatched junction base count of 1. CDR1 and CDR2 are drawn from the germline V gene: MGHDK, SYGVNS. Including the terminal cysteine and phenylalanine, the CDR3 comprises 13 residues. Only the CDR3 part of the read is kept: 39 bases, read in frame from the first base. The cohort consisted of some 670 healthy bone marrow donors. At the time of sampling, every cohort member was nominally healthy, though immune exposures that went unrecorded were likely present. The donor tested CMV seronegative and was one of the 352 seronegative cohort members. A peripheral blood sample was collected from each donor, and TCR beta sequencing was performed on peripheral blood mononuclear cells. The Qiagen DNeasy Blood Extraction Kit was used to extract genomic DNA from the blood cell samples.

The material sequenced was PBMCs. The rearranged segments are TRBV25-1 and TRBJ1-2, and 10 bases in between align with TRBD1. The receptor comes from a girl aged 2-10 years in good health and CMV-seronegative. CDR3 reads: CASSGQGDYGYTF. The DNA sequence is given as TGTGCCAGCAGCGGACAGGGGGACTATGGCTACACCTTC.